These T cell receptor beta chains were read from a single sample in a study of monozygotic twins with cystic fibrosis. Measured with immunoSEQ multiplex PCR; TCRdb has only the in-frame clones, and not every one. The sample records 9,000 or so clones, about 98% being singletons. The sequenced sample consisted of blood. The receptors here all came from a girl aged 2 to 10 with cystic fibrosis. The CDR3 runs from the conserved cysteine through the conserved F or W. D genes are given only for firm matches. A row's size may be missing; if present it is once, few, many or a size class.

cdr3_aa: CASSPTGSQETQYF
cdr3_nt: TGCGCCAGCAGCCCGACAGGGTCACAAGAGACCCAGTACTTC
v_call: TRBV5-1
j_call: TRBJ2-5
d_call: TRBD1
clone_size: NA

cdr3_aa: CASSLTLRLASEQFF
cdr3_nt: TGTGCCAGCAGCTTAACGTTGAGACTAGCCAGTGAGCAGTTCTTC
v_call: TRBV7-3
j_call: TRBJ2-1
d_call: TRBD2
clone_size: NA

cdr3_aa: CASTPKRCTGVGEQYF
cdr3_nt: TGCGCCAGCACGCCCAAGAGGTGCACCGGGGTGGGCGAGCAGTACTTC
v_call: TRBV23-1
j_call: TRBJ2-7
d_call: NA
clone_size: NA

cdr3_aa: CASSEDYGYTF
cdr3_nt: TGTGCCAGCAGTGAAGACTATGGCTACACCTTC
v_call: TRBV2
j_call: TRBJ1-2
d_call: NA
clone_size: NA

cdr3_aa: CACALFQLGTYEQYF
cdr3_nt: TGTGCCTGCGCCCTTTTTCAGTTGGGAACCTACGAGCAGTACTTC
v_call: TRBV30
j_call: TRBJ2-7
d_call: NA
clone_size: NA

cdr3_aa: CATGSYGAQGNEQFF
cdr3_nt: TGTGCCACCGGATCCTACGGGGCCCAGGGCAATGAGCAGTTCTTC
v_call: TRBV6-5
j_call: TRBJ2-1
d_call: NA
clone_size: NA

cdr3_aa: CASSHRTGTNTEAFF
cdr3_nt: TGTGCCAGCAGCCACCGGACCGGGACGAACACTGAAGCTTTCTTT
v_call: TRBV13
j_call: TRBJ1-1
d_call: NA
clone_size: NA

cdr3_aa: CASSRRTGPIGTEAFF
cdr3_nt: TGTGCCAGCAGCCGAAGGACAGGGCCCATCGGCACTGAAGCTTTCTTT
v_call: TRBV6-6
j_call: TRBJ1-1
d_call: TRBD1
clone_size: NA

cdr3_aa: CASSLGGIEQYF
cdr3_nt: TGCGCCAGCAGCTTGGGTGGGATTGAGCAGTACTTC
v_call: TRBV5-1
j_call: TRBJ2-7
d_call: NA
clone_size: NA

cdr3_aa: CASSLSRGRVTEAFF
cdr3_nt: TGTGCCAGCAGTTTATCCCGGGGGCGCGTCACTGAAGCTTTCTTT
v_call: TRBV27
j_call: TRBJ1-1
d_call: NA
clone_size: NA

cdr3_aa: CASSSRGRVTEAFF
cdr3_nt: TGTGCCAGTAGCTCAAGGGGCAGGGTCACTGAAGCTTTCTTT
v_call: TRBV19
j_call: TRBJ1-1
d_call: NA
clone_size: NA

cdr3_aa: CASSLLVDYGYTF
cdr3_nt: TGTGCCAGCAGCTTATTAGTGGACTATGGCTACACCTTC
v_call: TRBV7-9
j_call: TRBJ1-2
d_call: NA
clone_size: NA

cdr3_aa: CASSQPIAGLGTDTQYF
cdr3_nt: TGCGCCAGCAGCCAACCTATAGCGGGACTGGGTACAGATACGCAGTATTTT
v_call: TRBV4-1
j_call: TRBJ2-3
d_call: TRBD2
clone_size: NA

cdr3_aa: CASNPTGGHTEAFF
cdr3_nt: TGTGCCAGCAACCCGACAGGGGGCCACACTGAAGCTTTCTTT
v_call: TRBV6-5
j_call: TRBJ1-1
d_call: TRBD1
clone_size: NA

cdr3_aa: CASSLGGLREQYF
cdr3_nt: TGTGCCAGCAGCTTGGGTGGCCTTCGCGAGCAGTACTTC
v_call: TRBV5-4
j_call: TRBJ2-7
d_call: NA
clone_size: NA

cdr3_aa: CASSYRPGLSNTEAFF
cdr3_nt: TGTGCCAGCAGTTACAGGCCGGGACTTTCGAACACTGAAGCTTTCTTT
v_call: TRBV6-5
j_call: TRBJ1-1
d_call: NA
clone_size: NA

cdr3_aa: CASSLEPTESSTDTQYF
cdr3_nt: TGTGCCAGCAGCTTAGAACCGACAGAGTCCAGCACAGATACGCAGTATTTT
v_call: TRBV7-2
j_call: TRBJ2-3
d_call: NA
clone_size: NA

cdr3_aa: CASSQEPGQVHTEAFF
cdr3_nt: TGTGCCAGCAGCCAAGAACCGGGACAGGTCCACACTGAAGCTTTCTTT
v_call: TRBV4-2
j_call: TRBJ1-1
d_call: TRBD1
clone_size: NA

cdr3_aa: CSVDWGGEAFF
cdr3_nt: TGCAGCGTTGACTGGGGAGGTGAAGCTTTCTTT
v_call: TRBV29-1
j_call: TRBJ1-1
d_call: NA
clone_size: NA

cdr3_aa: CASSQDGGRGGGYTF
cdr3_nt: TGCGCCAGCAGCCAAGATGGTGGCCGGGGCGGTGGCTACACCTTC
v_call: TRBV4-3
j_call: TRBJ1-2
d_call: NA
clone_size: NA

cdr3_aa: CASSRPGSRGRVYEQYF
cdr3_nt: TGCGCCAGCAGCCGACCCGGTAGTCGGGGCAGGGTCTACGAGCAGTACTTC
v_call: TRBV4-1
j_call: TRBJ2-7
d_call: NA
clone_size: few

cdr3_aa: CASRQTVGLPYF
cdr3_nt: TGTGCCAGCAGGCAGACAGTAGGGCTCCCTTACTTC
v_call: TRBV5-5
j_call: TRBJ2-7
d_call: NA
clone_size: NA

cdr3_aa: CATLPDRNTEAFF
cdr3_nt: TGTGCCACCCTCCCGGACAGAAACACTGAAGCTTTCTTT
v_call: TRBV2
j_call: TRBJ1-1
d_call: NA
clone_size: NA

cdr3_aa: CASSDRDTQNSYQPQHF
cdr3_nt: TGTGCCAGCAGTGATAGGGACACCCAGAATTCCTATCAGCCCCAGCATTTT
v_call: TRBV2
j_call: TRBJ1-5
d_call: NA
clone_size: once

cdr3_aa: CASSLRSSGFTGELFF
cdr3_nt: TGCGCCAGCAGCTTGCGGTCGTCGGGTTTCACCGGGGAGCTGTTTTTT
v_call: TRBV5-1
j_call: TRBJ2-2
d_call: NA
clone_size: NA

cdr3_aa: CASSEALSGRPYNEQFF
cdr3_nt: TGTGCCAGCAGTGAAGCGCTTAGCGGGAGGCCCTACAATGAGCAGTTCTTC
v_call: TRBV6-1
j_call: TRBJ2-1
d_call: TRBD2
clone_size: once

cdr3_aa: CASSKVRNPGRNEQYF
cdr3_nt: TGTGCCAGCAGCAAAGTCCGGAATCCAGGGAGGAACGAGCAGTACTTC
v_call: TRBV21-1
j_call: TRBJ2-7
d_call: NA
clone_size: NA

cdr3_aa: CASSLMETSGTRNEQFF
cdr3_nt: TGTGCCAGCAGCTTAATGGAGACTAGCGGGACACGGAATGAGCAGTTCTTC
v_call: TRBV7-3
j_call: TRBJ2-1
d_call: TRBD2
clone_size: NA

cdr3_aa: CASSQETAPRTDTQYF
cdr3_nt: TGTGCCAGCAGCCAAGAAACGGCACCTCGCACAGATACGCAGTATTTT
v_call: TRBV4-2
j_call: TRBJ2-3
d_call: NA
clone_size: NA

cdr3_aa: CASSVEGGTSTDTQYF
cdr3_nt: TGTGCCAGCAGCGTAGAAGGCGGGACTAGCACAGATACGCAGTATTTT
v_call: TRBV9
j_call: TRBJ2-3
d_call: NA
clone_size: NA

cdr3_aa: CASSQDLAATYGYTF
cdr3_nt: TGCGCCAGCAGCCAAGATCTGGCGGCGACCTATGGCTACACCTTC
v_call: TRBV4-3
j_call: TRBJ1-2
d_call: NA
clone_size: NA

cdr3_aa: CASSATPGGTSDYRLYNEQFF
cdr3_nt: TGCGCCAGCAGCGCAACCCCAGGGGGGACTAGTGACTACCGATTGTACAATGAGCAGTTCTTC
v_call: TRBV5-1
j_call: TRBJ2-1
d_call: NA
clone_size: NA

cdr3_aa: CASSYSTGERPYEQYF
cdr3_nt: TGTGCCAGCAGTTACTCGACAGGCGAACGCCCCTACGAGCAGTACTTC
v_call: TRBV6-5
j_call: TRBJ2-7
d_call: NA
clone_size: NA

cdr3_aa: CASSVLAGGLTDTQYF
cdr3_nt: TGCGCCAGCAGCGTACTAGCGGGGGGACTCACAGATACGCAGTATTTT
v_call: TRBV5-1
j_call: TRBJ2-3
d_call: TRBD2
clone_size: NA

cdr3_aa: CASSRPRGARGGKQYF
cdr3_nt: TGTGCCAGCAGCCGTCCTCGCGGGGCTCGAGGGGGTAAGCAGTACTTC
v_call: TRBV9
j_call: TRBJ2-7
d_call: NA
clone_size: NA

cdr3_aa: CASRYPPGYSNQPQHF
cdr3_nt: TGTGCCAGCCGTTACCCCCCGGGCTATAGCAATCAGCCCCAGCATTTT
v_call: TRBV6-6
j_call: TRBJ1-5
d_call: NA
clone_size: NA

cdr3_aa: CASSISRDNQPQHF
cdr3_nt: TGTGCCAGTAGTATATCCAGGGACAATCAGCCCCAGCATTTT
v_call: TRBV19
j_call: TRBJ1-5
d_call: NA
clone_size: NA

cdr3_aa: CASSENLNTEAFF
cdr3_nt: TGTGCCAGCAGTGAAAATCTGAACACTGAAGCTTTCTTT
v_call: TRBV2
j_call: TRBJ1-1
d_call: NA
clone_size: NA

cdr3_aa: CASSLDMNTEAFF
cdr3_nt: TGTGCCAGCAGCTTAGACATGAACACTGAAGCTTTCTTT
v_call: TRBV7-6
j_call: TRBJ1-1
d_call: NA
clone_size: NA

cdr3_aa: CASRETPDRNYGYTF
cdr3_nt: TGTGCCAGCCGTGAAACCCCGGACAGGAACTATGGCTACACCTTC
v_call: TRBV2
j_call: TRBJ1-2
d_call: TRBD1
clone_size: NA

cdr3_aa: CASTSPGRSSYEQYF
cdr3_nt: TGTGCCAGCACCTCCCCAGGAAGAAGCTCCTACGAGCAGTACTTC
v_call: TRBV28
j_call: TRBJ2-7
d_call: NA
clone_size: NA

cdr3_aa: CATSRDSVEAFF
cdr3_nt: TGTGCCACCAGCAGAGATTCGGTGGAAGCTTTCTTT
v_call: TRBV15
j_call: TRBJ1-1
d_call: NA
clone_size: NA

cdr3_aa: CASTRTGGTEAFF
cdr3_nt: TGCGCCAGCACCAGGACAGGGGGCACTGAAGCTTTCTTT
v_call: TRBV5-1
j_call: TRBJ1-1
d_call: TRBD1
clone_size: NA

cdr3_aa: CASSPPGVSSYEQYF
cdr3_nt: TGCGCCAGCAGCCCCCCAGGGGTTAGCTCCTACGAGCAGTACTTC
v_call: TRBV5-1
j_call: TRBJ2-7
d_call: NA
clone_size: NA

cdr3_aa: CASSPDQLTGRGTGELFF
cdr3_nt: TGTGCCAGCAGCCCTGATCAACTGACAGGGCGAGGGACCGGGGAGCTGTTTTTT
v_call: TRBV7-8
j_call: TRBJ2-2
d_call: TRBD1
clone_size: NA

cdr3_aa: CAWQTDRGTGELFF
cdr3_nt: TGTGCCTGGCAGACAGACAGGGGTACCGGGGAGCTGTTTTTT
v_call: TRBV30
j_call: TRBJ2-2
d_call: TRBD1
clone_size: NA

cdr3_aa: CASSEGGRRDNEQFF
cdr3_nt: TGTGCCAGCAGTGAGGGGGGACGTAGGGACAATGAGCAGTTCTTC
v_call: TRBV2
j_call: TRBJ2-1
d_call: NA
clone_size: NA

cdr3_aa: CSARWTEAFF
cdr3_nt: TGCAGTGCTAGATGGACTGAGGCTTTCTTT
v_call: TRBV20-1
j_call: TRBJ1-1
d_call: NA
clone_size: NA

cdr3_aa: CASSSYGTSYEQYF
cdr3_nt: TGTGCCAGCAGTTCATACGGGACCTCCTACGAGCAGTACTTC
v_call: TRBV6-6
j_call: TRBJ2-7
d_call: NA
clone_size: NA

cdr3_aa: CASSLVAGAYEQYF
cdr3_nt: TGCGCCAGCAGCTTGGTAGCAGGGGCCTACGAGCAGTACTTC
v_call: TRBV5-1
j_call: TRBJ2-7
d_call: NA
clone_size: NA

cdr3_aa: CASSEALRTEAFF
cdr3_nt: TGTGCCAGCAGTGAAGCGCTTAGAACTGAAGCTTTCTTT
v_call: TRBV6-1
j_call: TRBJ1-1
d_call: NA
clone_size: once

cdr3_aa: CASSLAGHTEAFF
cdr3_nt: TGCGCCAGCAGCTTGGCCGGACACACTGAAGCTTTCTTT
v_call: TRBV5-1
j_call: TRBJ1-1
d_call: NA
clone_size: NA

cdr3_aa: CASSEIVTRADTQYF
cdr3_nt: TGTGCCAGCAGTGAAATTGTCACTAGAGCAGATACGCAGTATTTT
v_call: TRBV6-1
j_call: TRBJ2-3
d_call: NA
clone_size: NA

cdr3_aa: CASSLRLGGYTF
cdr3_nt: TGTGCCAGCAGCTTACGCCTGGGGGGCTACACCTTC
v_call: TRBV7-9
j_call: TRBJ1-2
d_call: NA
clone_size: NA

cdr3_aa: CSVAGVTEAFF
cdr3_nt: TGCAGCGTCGCAGGGGTCACTGAAGCTTTCTTT
v_call: TRBV29-1
j_call: TRBJ1-1
d_call: NA
clone_size: NA

cdr3_aa: CASSSGTSGSYNEQFF
cdr3_nt: TGTGCCAGCAGTTCCGGGACTAGCGGGAGTTACAATGAGCAGTTCTTC
v_call: TRBV6-5
j_call: TRBJ2-1
d_call: TRBD2
clone_size: NA

cdr3_aa: CASSLATEVGGYTF
cdr3_nt: TGTGCCAGCAGCTTAGCGACGGAAGTGGGAGGCTACACCTTC
v_call: TRBV7-2
j_call: TRBJ1-2
d_call: NA
clone_size: NA